This TCR beta chain was documented in a study of T cells in Graves' hyperthyroidism and ophthalmopathy. Regarding the study as a whole: Researchers found most expanded thyroid clonotypes above 0.001 in blood as well.

The study left out patients who had uncontrolled infection, other autoimmune disease, pregnancy or lactation. Each diagnosis drew on symptoms, thyroxine, TRAb, thyroid ultrasound and orbital computed tomography findings. Using RNA transcripts as the source, TCR beta CDR3 regions were amplified. TCR CDR3 regions were first amplified by RT-PCR with HTBI primers. TCRdb re-derived calls from the multiplex PCR reads in MiXCR, one entry per CDR3 protein. The sample has hundreds of thousands of distinct CDR3 sequences; over 15% are singletons. This clonotype has a handful of counts. The antigen is not known. The TCR was taken from a young woman with Graves' hyperthyroidism. The specimen was blood.

The CDR3 loop reads CSASLGGAYNEQFF. In nucleotides, the CDR3 is TGCAGTGCTAGTTTGGGGGGGGCCTACAATGAGCAGTTCTTC. The chain has TRBV20-1 and TRBJ2-1; 7 nucleotides line up with TRBD2. Germline CDR1 reads DFQATT; CDR2 reads SNEGSKA (reference sequence). The ends lost 3 bases at V and 2 bases at J; junction bases unmatched: 4. This CDR3 is built from 14 residues.